This TCR beta chain was identified during a study of a mutant IDH1 vaccine in newly diagnosed glioma. The assay was immunoSEQ multiplex PCR, and TCRdb's table has in-frame clones only and misses some. The profile shows around 50,000 clones, about 77% of them singletons. As to this clone: Its target is not known.

Time point described: week 5, during vaccination. Vaccine doses each comprised 300 ug of mutant IDH1 20-mer peptide, with topical imiquimod. The receptor was isolated from a middle-aged man with glioma. The material was PBMCs, obtained from a glioma patient whose treatment included an IDH1 peptide vaccine.

The CDR3 DNA sequence: TGTGCCAGCAGCGTAGGGGCGCGAGGCACTGAAGCTTTCTTT. Its translation is CASSVGARGTEAFF. This chain connects TRBV9 to TRBJ1-1; D is uncertain. Trimming stripped 0 bases from V and 4 bases from J, with 10 bases between. Germline-derived CDR1 and CDR2 are SGDLS and YYNGEE. The CDR3 has 14 residues.